The 5 T cell receptor beta chains listed next were all sequenced from one sample in a study of blood T cell repertoires in COVID-19. Generated by immunoSEQ multiplex PCR, the TCRdb table keeps only in-frame clones and is missing some. The sample lists approximately 120,000 clones, more than 80% occurring once. Sample: peripheral blood. Receptors were obtained from a human donor in a cohort sampled during active COVID-19.

This chain joins TRBV13 and TRBJ1-5, with a weak D call TRBD1 (5 bases). Germline assignment: CDR1 PRHDT and CDR2 FYEKMQ (reference sequence). This CDR3 region has 17 residues. V was trimmed by 0 bases and J by 6 bases, leaving 18 bases between them. The CDR3 nucleotides read TGTGCCAGCAGCTTAGGACGCAGGGCCGGGGGGGGTCAGCCCCAGCATTTT. Protein: CASSLGRRAGGGQPQHF.

V and J are TRBV29-1 and TRBJ2-5, with TRBD1 identical over 7 bases. The CDR3 is made up of 13 amino acids. Germline assignment: CDR1 SQVTM and CDR2 ANQGSEA. J was trimmed by 1 base and V by 5 bases; bases with no gene match: 4. The DNA of the CDR3 is TGCAGCGTTCGGGGACAGAGCCAAGAGACCCAGTACTTC. Protein product: CSVRGQSQETQYF.

The chain links TRBV10-3 to TRBJ2-1, with 13 bases identical to TRBD2. V lost 0 bases to trimming and J lost 1 base; unmatched junction nucleotides: 15. CDR3 length equals 22 residues. Germline V gives CDR1 ENHRY, CDR2 SYGVKD. For the CDR3, the DNA is TGTGCCATCAGTGAGTCTGATCTTGGCGGACTAGCGGGAGTTCTGTCCTACAATGAGCAGTTCTTC. Protein product: CAISESDLGGLAGVLSYNEQFF.

This sequence joins TRBV29-1 and TRBJ2-5; 12 nucleotides agree with TRBD2. Germline V gene lookup returns CDR1 SQVTM and CDR2 ANQGSEA. The length of the CDR3 is 16 residues. Germline trimming cut 5 bases from V and 2 bases from J; bases unmatched to any gene: 9. CDR3 protein: CSVWGTSGSLQETQYF. The CDR3 region has the DNA TGCAGCGTTTGGGGGACTAGCGGGTCGTTACAAGAGACCCAGTACTTC.

The rearrangement uses TRBV5-1 and TRBJ1-1; D possibly corresponds to TRBD1 (6 bases). The CDR3 consists of 14 residues. Germline CDR1 is SGHRS and CDR2 is YFSETQ. Trimming left V 3 bases short and J 4 bases short, with 13 bases between. The CDR3 loop is CASSSTTGGTEAFF. CDR3 bases: TGCGCCAGCAGCTCTACGACAGGCGGCACTGAAGCTTTCTTT.